A selection of T cell receptor beta chains follows, all from one sample in a study of blood T cell repertoires in COVID-19. This table comes from immunoSEQ multiplex PCR, and its TCRdb copy is limited to in-frame clones, with some not included. The sample has about 22,000 clones; about nine tenths are singletons. Material for sequencing was peripheral blood. These receptors were collected from a man in his 70s with acute or convalescent COVID-19. Both conserved end residues are part of each CDR3. A D gene is named only where the DNA matches it firmly. Expanded clones get a size class; other rows say once, few or many, or leave the size out.

v_call	clone_size	j_call	d_call	cdr3_nt	cdr3_aa
TRBV4-1	-	TRBJ2-5	TRBD1	TGCGCCAGCAGCCAAGGGGACAGGGGTCTGCAAGAGACCCAGTACTTC	CASSQGDRGLQETQYF
TRBV2	-	TRBJ2-2	TRBD2	TGTGCCAGCACGGGACTAGCGGGACTATTCACCGGGGAGCTGTTTTTT	CASTGLAGLFTGELFF
TRBV2	-	TRBJ2-7	TRBD2	TGTGCCAGCACCAAGAGCGGGAGAGGCTACGAGCAGTACTTC	CASTKSGRGYEQYF
TRBV13	once	TRBJ1-4	TRBD1	TGTGCCAGCAGACCTAGGACAGGCCCCGAGAAACTGTTTTTT	CASRPRTGPEKLFF
TRBV5-1	-	TRBJ2-2	TRBD1	TGCGCCAGTACCCTCTACCCCGGGACAGGGGTCACCGGGGAGCTGTTTTTT	CASTLYPGTGVTGELFF
TRBV5-6	-	TRBJ1-5	-	TGTGCCAGCAGCTTGGCCGGGCAGGGGTTAGTAGGGGGCAATCAGCCCCAGCATTTT	CASSLAGQGLVGGNQPQHF
TRBV2	-	TRBJ1-6	-	TGTGCCAGCGAGGGGGTGGGGAAACTATCACCCCTCCACTTT	CASEGVGKLSPLHF
TRBV9	-	TRBJ2-2	TRBD1	TGTGCCAGCAGCCCAGGGGGACCAGCGCTCGACACCGGGGAGCTGTTTTTT	CASSPGGPALDTGELFF
TRBV6-5	-	TRBJ1-5	TRBD1	TGTGCCAGCAGTTTATTACAGGGGGGCTCCCAGCATTTT	CASSLLQGGSQHF
TRBV23-1	-	TRBJ2-1	-	TGCGCCAGCAGTCCCCTTAATAAGCAGTTCTTC	CASSPLNKQFF
TRBV20-1	-	TRBJ2-1	-	TGCAGTGCTAGTAAAGCGGGCCCGGCAAATGAGCAGTTCTTC	CSASKAGPANEQFF
TRBV3-1/TRBV3-2	-	TRBJ1-2	-	TGTGCCAGCACCCTACAGGGAAGCTATGGCTACACCTTC	CASTLQGSYGYTF
TRBV9	-	TRBJ2-3	TRBD2	TGTGCCAGCAGGGGAGCGGGGGGAACAGATACGCAGTATTTT	CASRGAGGTDTQYF
TRBV5-1	once	TRBJ2-7	-	TGCGCCAGCAGCTTTACGGGTTCTTCTTCTTACGAGCAGTACTTC	CASSFTGSSSYEQYF
TRBV19	-	TRBJ1-5	-	TGTGCCAGTCGACCAACAGGGAAAAACAATCAGCCCCAGCATTTT	CASRPTGKNNQPQHF
TRBV7-2	-	TRBJ1-5	-	TGTGCCAGCAGCTTAGTATGGGAGGGGCGTCAGCCCCAGCATTTT	CASSLVWEGRQPQHF
TRBV27	-	TRBJ2-1	TRBD1	TGTGCCAGCAGTTTTTGGGGGGGGACAGGGGATTACAATGAGCAGTTCTTC	CASSFWGGTGDYNEQFF
TRBV18	-	TRBJ2-3	TRBD2	TGTGCCAGCTCACCACTAAGGACTAGCGGCCCAGATACGCAGTATTTT	CASSPLRTSGPDTQYF
TRBV9	-	TRBJ2-1	-	TGTGCCAGCAGCGTAGCCAGGGGTAGCTACAATGAGCAGTTCTTC	CASSVARGSYNEQFF
TRBV7-8	-	TRBJ2-2	TRBD2	TGTGCCAGCAGCCCCCCCCTTAGCGGGATGGCGAACACCGGGGAGCTGTTTTTT	CASSPPLSGMANTGELFF
TRBV18	-	TRBJ2-7	-	TGTGCCAGCTCACCAATTCAGGGCTACGAGCAGTACTTC	CASSPIQGYEQYF
TRBV14	-	TRBJ2-7	TRBD2	TGTGCCAGCAGACGGACGGGAGGTCTCGAGCAGTACTTC	CASRRTGGLEQYF
TRBV7-9	-	TRBJ1-3	-	TGTGCCAGCAGCTCCGGGGCTGGAAACACCATATATTTT	CASSSGAGNTIYF
TRBV15	-	TRBJ1-3	-	TGTGCCACCAGCAGAGAGGTCGGAGGACCTGGAAACACCATATATTTT	CATSREVGGPGNTIYF
TRBV5-1	-	TRBJ1-4	-	TGCGCCAGCAGCTTGGGGCAGGGTTACGAAAAACTGTTTTTT	CASSLGQGYEKLFF
TRBV19	-	TRBJ2-7	-	TGTGCCAGTAGCCGAGACAGTAAGTACGAGCAGTACTTC	CASSRDSKYEQYF
TRBV5-1	-	TRBJ2-2	-	TGCGCCAGCAGCTTGGCTGTGGGAGGGAACACCGGGGAGCTGTTTTTT	CASSLAVGGNTGELFF